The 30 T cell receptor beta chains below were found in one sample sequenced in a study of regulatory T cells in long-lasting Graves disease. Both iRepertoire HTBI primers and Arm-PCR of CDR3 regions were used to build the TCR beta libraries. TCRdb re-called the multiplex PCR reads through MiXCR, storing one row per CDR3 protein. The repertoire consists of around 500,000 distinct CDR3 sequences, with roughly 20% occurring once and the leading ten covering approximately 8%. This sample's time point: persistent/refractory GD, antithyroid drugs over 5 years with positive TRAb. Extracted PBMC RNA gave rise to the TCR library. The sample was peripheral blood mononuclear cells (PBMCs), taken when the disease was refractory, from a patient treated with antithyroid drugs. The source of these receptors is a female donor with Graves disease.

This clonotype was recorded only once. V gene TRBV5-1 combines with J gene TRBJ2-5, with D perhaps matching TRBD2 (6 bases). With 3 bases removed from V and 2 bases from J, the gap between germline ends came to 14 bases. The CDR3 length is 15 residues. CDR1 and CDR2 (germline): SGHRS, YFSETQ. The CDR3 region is CASSSWERVQETQYF. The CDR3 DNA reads TGCGCCAGCAGCTCCTGGGAGCGGGTTCAAGAGACCCAGTACTTC.

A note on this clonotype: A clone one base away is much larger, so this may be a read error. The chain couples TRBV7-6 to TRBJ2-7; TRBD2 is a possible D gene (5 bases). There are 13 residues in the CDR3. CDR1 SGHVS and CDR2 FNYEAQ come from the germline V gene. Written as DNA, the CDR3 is TGTGCCAGCAGCTTAGATCCTGAGGGCCAGCAGAACTTC. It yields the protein CASSLDPEGQQNF.

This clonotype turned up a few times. The CDR3 DNA follows: TGTGCCAGCAGCGTAGGGTCGAGGGATCAGCCCCAGCATTTT. Protein product: CASSVGSRDQPQHF. V gene TRBV9 combines with J gene TRBJ1-5; the D is unclear. Looked up from germline, CDR1 is SGDLS and CDR2 is YYNGEE. V was pared by 0 bases and J by 5 bases, with 9 bases between. CDR3 length: 14 residues.

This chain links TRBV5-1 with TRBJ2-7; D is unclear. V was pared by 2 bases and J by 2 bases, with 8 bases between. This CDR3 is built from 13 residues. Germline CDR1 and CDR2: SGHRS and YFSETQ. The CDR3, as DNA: TGCGCCAGCAGCTTTGGAGATACCTACGAGCAGTACTTC. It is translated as CASSFGDTYEQYF.

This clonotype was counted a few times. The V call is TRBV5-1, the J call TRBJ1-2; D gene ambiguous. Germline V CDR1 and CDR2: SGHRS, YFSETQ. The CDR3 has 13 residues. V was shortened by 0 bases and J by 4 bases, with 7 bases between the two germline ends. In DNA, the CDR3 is TGCGCCAGCAGCTTGGAACCCAGCTATGGCTACACCTTC. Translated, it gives CASSLEPSYGYTF.

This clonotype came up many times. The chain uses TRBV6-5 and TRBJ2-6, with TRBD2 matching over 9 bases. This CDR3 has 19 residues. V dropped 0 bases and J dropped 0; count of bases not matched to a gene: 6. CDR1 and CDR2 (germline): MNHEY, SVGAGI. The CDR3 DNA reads TGTGCCAGCAGTTACTCACTAGCGGGTGGATCCTCTGGGGCCAACGTCCTGACTTTC. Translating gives CASSYSLAGGSSGANVLTF.

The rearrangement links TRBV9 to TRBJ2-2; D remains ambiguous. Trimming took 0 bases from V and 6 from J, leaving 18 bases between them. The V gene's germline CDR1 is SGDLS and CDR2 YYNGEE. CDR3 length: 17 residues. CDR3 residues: CASSVEVSTVVAGELFF. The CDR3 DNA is TGTGCCAGCAGCGTAGAAGTTAGTACGGTGGTAGCCGGGGAGCTGTTTTTT.

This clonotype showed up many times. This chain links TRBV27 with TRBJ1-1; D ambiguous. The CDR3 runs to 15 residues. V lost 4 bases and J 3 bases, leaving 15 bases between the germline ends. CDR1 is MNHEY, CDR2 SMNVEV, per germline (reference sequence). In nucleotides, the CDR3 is TGTGCCAGCAGTTCCTGGAAGGGCGAAGACACTGAAGCTTTCTTT. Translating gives CASSSWKGEDTEAFF.

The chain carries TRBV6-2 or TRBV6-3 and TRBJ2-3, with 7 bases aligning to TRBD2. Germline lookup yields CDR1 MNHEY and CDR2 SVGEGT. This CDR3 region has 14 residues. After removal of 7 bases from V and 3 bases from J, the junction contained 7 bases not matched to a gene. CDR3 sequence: CASTEAGFTDTQYF. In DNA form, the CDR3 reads TGTGCCAGCACCGAAGCGGGATTTACAGATACGCAGTATTTT.

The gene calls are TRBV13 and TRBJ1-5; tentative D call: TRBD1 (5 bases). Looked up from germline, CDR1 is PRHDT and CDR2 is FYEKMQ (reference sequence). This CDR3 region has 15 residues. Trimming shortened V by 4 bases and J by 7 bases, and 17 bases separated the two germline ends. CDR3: CASSSGTGPWQPQHF. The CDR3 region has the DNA TGTGCCAGCAGCTCCGGGACCGGGCCTTGGCAGCCCCAGCATTTT.

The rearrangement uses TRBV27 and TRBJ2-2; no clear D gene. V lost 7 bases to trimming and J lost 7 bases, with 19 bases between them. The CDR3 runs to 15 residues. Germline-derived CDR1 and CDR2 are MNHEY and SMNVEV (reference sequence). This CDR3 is CASTTRPSIVGELFF. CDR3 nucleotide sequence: TGTGCCAGCACCACGCGGCCGTCCATTGTCGGGGAGCTGTTTTTT.

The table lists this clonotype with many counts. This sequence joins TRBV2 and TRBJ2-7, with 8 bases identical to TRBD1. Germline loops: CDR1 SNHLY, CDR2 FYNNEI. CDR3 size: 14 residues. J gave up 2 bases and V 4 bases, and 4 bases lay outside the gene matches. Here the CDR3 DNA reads TGTGCCAGCAGTGGGACAGGGACCGCCTACGAGCAGTACTTC. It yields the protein CASSGTGTAYEQYF. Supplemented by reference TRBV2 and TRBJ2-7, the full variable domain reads EPEVTQTPSHQVTQMGQEVILRCVPISNHLYFYWYRQILGQKVEFLVSFYNNEISEKSEIFDDQFSVERPDGSNFTLKIRSTKLEDSAMYFCASSGTGTAYEQYFGPGTRLTVT.

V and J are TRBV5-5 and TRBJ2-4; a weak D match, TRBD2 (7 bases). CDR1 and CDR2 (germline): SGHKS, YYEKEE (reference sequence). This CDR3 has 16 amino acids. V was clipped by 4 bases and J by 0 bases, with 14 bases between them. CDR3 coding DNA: TGTGCCAGCAGCCCGGACGGGGGGCTAGCCAAAAACATTCAGTACTTC. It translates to CASSPDGGLAKNIQYF.

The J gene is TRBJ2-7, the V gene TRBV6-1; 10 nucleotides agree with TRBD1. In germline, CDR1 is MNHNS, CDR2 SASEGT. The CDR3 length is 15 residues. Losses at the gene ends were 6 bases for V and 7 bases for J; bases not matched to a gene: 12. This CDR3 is CASSQTGGLTVEQYF. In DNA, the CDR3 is TGTGCCAGCAGCCAGACAGGGGGCCTAACTGTGGAGCAGTACTTC.

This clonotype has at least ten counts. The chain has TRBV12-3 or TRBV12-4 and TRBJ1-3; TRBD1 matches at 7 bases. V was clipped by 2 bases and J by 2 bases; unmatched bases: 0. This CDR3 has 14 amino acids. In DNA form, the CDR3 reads TGTGCCAGCAGTTTAAGGGGGCCTGGAAACACCATATATTTT. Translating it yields CASSLRGPGNTIYF.

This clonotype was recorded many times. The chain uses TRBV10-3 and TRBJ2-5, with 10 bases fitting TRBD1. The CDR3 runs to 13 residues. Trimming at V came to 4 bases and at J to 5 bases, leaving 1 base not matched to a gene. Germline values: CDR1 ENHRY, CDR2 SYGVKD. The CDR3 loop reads CAISGGQGETQYF. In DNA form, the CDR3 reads TGTGCCATCAGTGGGGGACAGGGGGAGACCCAGTACTTC.

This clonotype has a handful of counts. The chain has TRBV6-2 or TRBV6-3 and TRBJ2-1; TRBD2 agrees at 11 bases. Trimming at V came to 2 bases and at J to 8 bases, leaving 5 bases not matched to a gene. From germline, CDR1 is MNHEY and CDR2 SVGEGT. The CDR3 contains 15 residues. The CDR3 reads CASSYGTSGKHEQFF. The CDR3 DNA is TGTGCCAGCAGTTACGGGACTAGCGGCAAACATGAGCAGTTCTTC.

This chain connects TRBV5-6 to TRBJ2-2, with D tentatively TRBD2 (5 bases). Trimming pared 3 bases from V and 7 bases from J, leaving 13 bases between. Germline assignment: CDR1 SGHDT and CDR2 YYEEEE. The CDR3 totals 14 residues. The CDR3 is CASSWVLRDGELFF. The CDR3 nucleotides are TGTGCCAGCAGCTGGGTGTTACGGGACGGGGAGCTGTTTTTT. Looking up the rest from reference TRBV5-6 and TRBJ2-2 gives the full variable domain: DAGVTQSPTHLIKTRGQQVTLRCSPKSGHDTVSWYQQALGQGPQFIFQYYEEEERQRGNFPDRFSGHQFPNYSSELNVNALLLGDSALYLCASSWVLRDGELFFGEGSRLTVL.

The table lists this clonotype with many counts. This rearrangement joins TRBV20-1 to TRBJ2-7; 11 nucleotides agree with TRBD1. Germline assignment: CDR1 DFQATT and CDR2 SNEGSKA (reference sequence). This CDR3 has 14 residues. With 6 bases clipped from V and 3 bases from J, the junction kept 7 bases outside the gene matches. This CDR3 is CSAPGQGGYYEQYF. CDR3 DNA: TGCAGTGCACCGGGACAGGGGGGTTACTACGAGCAGTACTTC.

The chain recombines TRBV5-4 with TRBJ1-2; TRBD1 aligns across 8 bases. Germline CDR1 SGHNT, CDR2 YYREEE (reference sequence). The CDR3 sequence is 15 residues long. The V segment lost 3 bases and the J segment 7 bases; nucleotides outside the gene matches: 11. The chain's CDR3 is CASSSVLQGGRGYTF. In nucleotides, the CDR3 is TGTGCCAGCAGCTCGGTTTTACAGGGGGGTCGTGGCTACACCTTC.

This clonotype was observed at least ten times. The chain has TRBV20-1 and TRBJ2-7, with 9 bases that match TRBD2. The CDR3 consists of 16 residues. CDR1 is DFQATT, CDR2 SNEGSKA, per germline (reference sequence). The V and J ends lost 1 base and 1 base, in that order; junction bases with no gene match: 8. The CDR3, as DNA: TGCAGTGCTAGAGTGAATAGCGGGAGAGTGTCCTACGAGCAGTACTTC. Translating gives CSARVNSGRVSYEQYF.

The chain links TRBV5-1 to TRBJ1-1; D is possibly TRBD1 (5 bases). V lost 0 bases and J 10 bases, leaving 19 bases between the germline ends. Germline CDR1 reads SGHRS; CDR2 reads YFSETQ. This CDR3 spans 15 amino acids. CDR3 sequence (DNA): TGCGCCAGCAGCTTGGTGGGAGACCGGGACTCGGGAGCTTTCTTT. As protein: CASSLVGDRDSGAFF.

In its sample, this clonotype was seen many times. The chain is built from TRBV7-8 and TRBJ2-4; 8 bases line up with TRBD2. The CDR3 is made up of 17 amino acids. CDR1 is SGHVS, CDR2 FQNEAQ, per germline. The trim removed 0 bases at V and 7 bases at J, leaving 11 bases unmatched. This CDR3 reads CASSLAEDSGMVNIQYF. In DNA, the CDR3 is TGTGCCAGCAGCTTAGCCGAGGATAGCGGGATGGTCAACATTCAGTACTTC.

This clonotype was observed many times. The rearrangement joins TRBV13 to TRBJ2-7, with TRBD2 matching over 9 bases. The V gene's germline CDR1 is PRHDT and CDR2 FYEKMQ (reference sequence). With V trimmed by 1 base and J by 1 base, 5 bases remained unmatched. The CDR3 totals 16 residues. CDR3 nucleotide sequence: TGTGCCAGCAGCTTAGTTGCTAGCGGGAAGTCCTACGAGCAGTACTTC. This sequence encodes CASSLVASGKSYEQYF.

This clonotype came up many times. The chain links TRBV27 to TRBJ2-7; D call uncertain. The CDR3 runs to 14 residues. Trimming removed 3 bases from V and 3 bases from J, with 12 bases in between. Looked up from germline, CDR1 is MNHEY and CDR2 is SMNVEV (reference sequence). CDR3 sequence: CASSFQDRYYEQYF. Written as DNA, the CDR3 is TGTGCCAGCAGTTTTCAAGACCGATACTACGAGCAGTACTTC.

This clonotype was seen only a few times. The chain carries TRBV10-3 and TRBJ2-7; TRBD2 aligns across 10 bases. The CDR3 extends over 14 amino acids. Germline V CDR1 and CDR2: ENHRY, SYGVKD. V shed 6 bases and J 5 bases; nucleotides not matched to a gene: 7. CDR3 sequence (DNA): TGTGCCATCAGGGTAGCGGGAGGTACCGACGAGCAGTACTTC. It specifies CAIRVAGGTDEQYF.

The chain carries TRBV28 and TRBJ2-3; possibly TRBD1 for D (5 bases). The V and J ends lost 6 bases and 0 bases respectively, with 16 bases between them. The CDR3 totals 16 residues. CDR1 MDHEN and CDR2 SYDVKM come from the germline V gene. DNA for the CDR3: TGTGCCAGCAGCTCCTCCCAGGGTTATAGCACAGATACGCAGTATTTT. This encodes CASSSSQGYSTDTQYF.

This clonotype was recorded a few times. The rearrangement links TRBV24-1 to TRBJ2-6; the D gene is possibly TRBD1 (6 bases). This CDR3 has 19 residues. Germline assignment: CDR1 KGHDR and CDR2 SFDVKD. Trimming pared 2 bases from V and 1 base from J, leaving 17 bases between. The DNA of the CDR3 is TGTGCCACCAGTGATTACCGGACAGTCTCAAGATCTGGGGCCAACGTCCTGACTTTC. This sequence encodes CATSDYRTVSRSGANVLTF.

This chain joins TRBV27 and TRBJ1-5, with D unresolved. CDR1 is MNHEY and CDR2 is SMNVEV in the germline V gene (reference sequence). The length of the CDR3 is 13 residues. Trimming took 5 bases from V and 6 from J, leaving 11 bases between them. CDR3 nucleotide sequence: TGTGCCAGCAGTCTAAGGTGGCTTCAGCCCCAGCATTTT. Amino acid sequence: CASSLRWLQPQHF.

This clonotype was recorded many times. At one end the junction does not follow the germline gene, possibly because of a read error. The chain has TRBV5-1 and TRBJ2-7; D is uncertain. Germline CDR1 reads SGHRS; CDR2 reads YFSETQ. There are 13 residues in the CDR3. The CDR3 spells CASSLGRIYEQYF. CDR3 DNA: TGTGCCAGCAGCTTAGGCAGAATCTACGAGCAGTACTTC.